This T cell receptor (beta chain) was obtained from a study of vaccination effects on CD4 cells after COVID-19. Study-wide context: The vaccine given was either BNT162b2 or mRNA-1273, in two doses.

Germline V gives CDR1 WNHNN, CDR2 SYGVQD (reference sequence). The CDR3 extends over 11 amino acids. Deletions cut 6 bases from V and 1 base from J, with 0 bases between. This clone was counted a few times. As yet, its antigen is unknown. Expansion with viral peptide pools was applied to antigen-specific CD4+ T cells by the ViraFEST assay prior to sequencing. Subsequent to about 10 days of culture, CD4+ T cells were isolated. Vaccinees lacked prior SARS-CoV-2 infection and tested negative for nucleocapsid antibodies. IL-2 medium took the place of half the medium on both days 3 and 7. Findings and caveats of the study: Substantial clonal contraction characterized both infection- and vaccine-induced clones late after vaccination.

Profiling relied on immunoSEQ multiplex PCR, and the TCRdb table lists in-frame clones only, not all of them. The sample shows 65,000 to 90,000 clones, about 70% of them seen only once. This receptor was identified in a human donor who received a COVID-19 vaccine. Sequencing was performed on CD4+ T cells from PBMCs cultured with HCoV-NL63 spike peptides, taken before COVID-19 vaccination. V gene TRBV10-1 combines with J gene TRBJ2-2, with no clear D. CDR3 nucleotides: TGCGCCAGCAGGAACACCGGGGAGCTGTTTTTT. Its protein is CASRNTGELFF.